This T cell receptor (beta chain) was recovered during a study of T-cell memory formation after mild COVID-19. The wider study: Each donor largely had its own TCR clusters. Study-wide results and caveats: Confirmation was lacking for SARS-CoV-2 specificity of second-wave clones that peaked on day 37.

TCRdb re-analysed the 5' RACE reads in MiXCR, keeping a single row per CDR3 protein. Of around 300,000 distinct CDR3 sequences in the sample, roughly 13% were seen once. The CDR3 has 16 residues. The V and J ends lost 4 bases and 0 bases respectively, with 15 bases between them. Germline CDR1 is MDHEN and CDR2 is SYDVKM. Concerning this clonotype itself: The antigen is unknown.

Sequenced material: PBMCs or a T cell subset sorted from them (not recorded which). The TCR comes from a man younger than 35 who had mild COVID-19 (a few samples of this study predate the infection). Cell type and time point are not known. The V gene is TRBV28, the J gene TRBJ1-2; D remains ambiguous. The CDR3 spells CASSWADTATNYGYTF. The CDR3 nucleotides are TGTGCCAGCAGTTGGGCCGATACGGCCACTAACTATGGCTACACCTTC.